The 5 T cell receptor beta chains reported below all come from one sample, sequenced in a study of T cells after yellow fever vaccination. A single record per CDR3 protein comes from TCRdb applying MiXCR to the 5' RACE reads. Of some 300,000 distinct CDR3 sequences listed, around 10% were seen once; the top ten hold about 3.7%. This specimen consisted of CD4+ T cells sorted from PBMCs, obtained 5 days after the yellow fever booster vaccination. The origin of the receptors is a man aged 18 to 30 who received the YFV17D yellow fever vaccine.

This clonotype was recorded a few times. V usage is TRBV2 and J usage is TRBJ1-5; no firm D call. V was cut by 6 bases and J by 5 bases, with 11 bases left in between. The CDR3 loop spans 13 amino acids. Germline V gene lookup returns CDR1 SNHLY and CDR2 FYNNEI. The CDR3 is CASRVEVDQPQHF. CDR3 DNA: TGTGCCAGCAGGGTGGAGGTGGATCAGCCCCAGCATTTT.

The J gene is TRBJ2-5, the V gene TRBV29-1, with TRBD1 matching 7 bases. CDR1 is SQVTM, CDR2 ANQGSEA, per germline. After removal of 7 bases from V and 7 bases from J, the junction contained 12 bases not matched to a gene. The CDR3 has 13 residues. The CDR3 region has the DNA TGCAGCGGTGTACAGGGGTCTATAGGGACCCAGTACTTC. Translation gives CSGVQGSIGTQYF.

This clonotype has only a few counts. The V and J genes are TRBV20-1 and TRBJ2-7; 12 nucleotides match TRBD2. This CDR3 comprises 16 residues. Germline CDR1 and CDR2: DFQATT and SNEGSKA (reference sequence). V trimming: 3 bases; J trimming: 2 bases; junction bases outside the gene matches: 8. The chain's CDR3 is CSASSSGGAPPYEQYF. CDR3 nucleotides: TGCAGTGCTAGCTCTAGCGGGGGGGCCCCCCCCTACGAGCAGTACTTC.

The rearrangement uses TRBV7-2 and TRBJ2-7; tentatively, D is TRBD1 (7 bases). Trimming pared 0 bases from V and 6 bases from J, leaving 21 bases between. The CDR3 is 17 residues long. The germline V gene has CDR1 SGHTA and CDR2 FQGNSA. The CDR3 loop reads CASSLAGGEGRGGEQYF. DNA of the CDR3: TGTGCCAGCAGCTTAGCAGGGGGCGAAGGAAGGGGAGGCGAGCAGTACTTC.

The table lists this clonotype with many counts. The V and J genes are TRBV4-1 and TRBJ1-1, with D unresolved. The CDR3 is made up of 14 amino acids. Germline lookup yields CDR1 MGHRA and CDR2 YSYEKL. V gave up 3 bases and J gave up 0 bases, with 8 bases separating them. CDR3 nucleotide sequence: TGCGCCAGCAGCCATCGGCAGCTGAACACTGAAGCTTTCTTT. The encoded protein is CASSHRQLNTEAFF.